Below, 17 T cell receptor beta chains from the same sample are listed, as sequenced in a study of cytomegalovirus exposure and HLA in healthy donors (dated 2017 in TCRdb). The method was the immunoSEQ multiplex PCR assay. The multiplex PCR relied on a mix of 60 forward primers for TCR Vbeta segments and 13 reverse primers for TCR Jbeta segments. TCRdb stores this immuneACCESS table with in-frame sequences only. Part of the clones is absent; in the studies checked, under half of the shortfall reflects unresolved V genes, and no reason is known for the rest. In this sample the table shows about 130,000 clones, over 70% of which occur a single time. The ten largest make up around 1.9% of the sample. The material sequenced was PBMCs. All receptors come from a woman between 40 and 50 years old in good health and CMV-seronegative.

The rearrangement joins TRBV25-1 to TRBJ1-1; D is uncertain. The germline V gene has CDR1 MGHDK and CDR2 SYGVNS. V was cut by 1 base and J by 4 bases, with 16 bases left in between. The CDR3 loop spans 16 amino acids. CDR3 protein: CASSELGGDDGTEAFF. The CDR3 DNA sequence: TGTGCCAGCAGTGAATTGGGCGGGGATGATGGCACTGAAGCTTTCTTT.

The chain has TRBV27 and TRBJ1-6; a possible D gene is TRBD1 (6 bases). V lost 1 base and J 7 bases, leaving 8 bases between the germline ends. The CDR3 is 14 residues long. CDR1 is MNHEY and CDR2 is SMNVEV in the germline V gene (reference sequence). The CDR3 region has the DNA TGTGCCAGCAGTTTATGGACAGAGAATTCACCCCTCCACTTT. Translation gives CASSLWTENSPLHF.

For the CDR3, the DNA is TGTGCCAGCAGCGTAGGGAGTAGCCTTAGCACAGATACGCAGTATTTT. It encodes CASSVGSSLSTDTQYF. The chain has TRBV9 and TRBJ2-3; D uncertain. The CDR3 covers 16 residues. V lost 0 bases to trimming and J lost 0 bases, with 11 bases between them. Germline V gives CDR1 SGDLS, CDR2 YYNGEE. The entire variable domain, with the rest obtained from reference TRBV9 and TRBJ2-3, is as follows: DSGVTQTPKHLITATGQRVTLRCSPRSGDLSVYWYQQSLDQGLQFLIQYYNGEERAKGNILERFSAQQFPDLHSELNLSSLELGDSALYFCASSVGSSLSTDTQYFGPGTRLTVL.

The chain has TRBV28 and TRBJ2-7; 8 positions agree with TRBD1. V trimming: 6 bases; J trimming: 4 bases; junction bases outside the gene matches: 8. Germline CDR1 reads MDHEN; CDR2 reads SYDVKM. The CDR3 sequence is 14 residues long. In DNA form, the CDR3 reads TGTGCCAGCAGCTACGGGCAGGGGGCATACGAGCAGTACTTC. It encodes CASSYGQGAYEQYF.

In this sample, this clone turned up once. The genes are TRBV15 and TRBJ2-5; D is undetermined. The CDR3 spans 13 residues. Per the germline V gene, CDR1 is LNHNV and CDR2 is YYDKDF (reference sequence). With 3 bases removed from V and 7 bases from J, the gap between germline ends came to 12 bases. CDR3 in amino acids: CATSSRPSGTQYF. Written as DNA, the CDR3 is TGTGCCACCAGCAGCCGACCCTCAGGGACCCAGTACTTC.

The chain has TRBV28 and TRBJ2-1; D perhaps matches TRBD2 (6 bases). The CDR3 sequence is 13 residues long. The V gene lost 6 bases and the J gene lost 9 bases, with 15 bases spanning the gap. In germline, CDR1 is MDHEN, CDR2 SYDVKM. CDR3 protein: CASRPGERTEQFF. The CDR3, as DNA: TGTGCCAGCAGACCGGGGGAAAGGACTGAGCAGTTCTTC.

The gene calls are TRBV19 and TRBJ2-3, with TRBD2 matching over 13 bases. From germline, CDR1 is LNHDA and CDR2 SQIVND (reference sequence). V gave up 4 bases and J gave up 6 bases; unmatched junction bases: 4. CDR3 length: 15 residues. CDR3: CASSRTSGGADTQYF. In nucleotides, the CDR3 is TGTGCCAGTAGTAGAACTAGCGGGGGGGCCGATACGCAGTATTTT.

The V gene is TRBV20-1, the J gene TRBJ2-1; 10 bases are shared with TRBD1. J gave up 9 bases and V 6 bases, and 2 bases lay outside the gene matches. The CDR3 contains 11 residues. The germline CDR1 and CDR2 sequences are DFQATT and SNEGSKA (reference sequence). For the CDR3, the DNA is TGCAGTGCGACAGGGGGCGGTGAGCAGTTCTTC. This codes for CSATGGGEQFF.

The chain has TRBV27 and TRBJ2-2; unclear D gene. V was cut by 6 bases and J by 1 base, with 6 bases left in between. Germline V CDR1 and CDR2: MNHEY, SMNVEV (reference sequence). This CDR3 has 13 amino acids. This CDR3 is CASSSRNTGELFF. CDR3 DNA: TGTGCCAGCAGCTCGAGGAACACCGGGGAGCTGTTTTTT.

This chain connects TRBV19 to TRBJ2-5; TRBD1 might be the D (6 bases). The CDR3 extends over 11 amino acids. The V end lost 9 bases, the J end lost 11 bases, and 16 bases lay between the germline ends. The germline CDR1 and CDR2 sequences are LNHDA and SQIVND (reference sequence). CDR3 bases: TGTGCCAGCAGGGTAGGGGGTGAGCAGTACTTC. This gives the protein CASRVGGEQYF.

The CDR3 bases are TGTGCCAGCAGCTGGAGACAGGGTAGTCCAGATACGCAGTATTTT. This gives the protein CASSWRQGSPDTQYF. The gene calls are TRBV7-6 and TRBJ2-3; 7 nucleotides align to TRBD1. The length of the CDR3 is 15 residues. The junction had 8 bases not matched to a gene; V was cut back by 4 bases and J by 4 bases. Per the germline V gene, CDR1 is SGHVS and CDR2 is FNYEAQ. The full variable domain, its missing parts supplied by reference TRBV7-6 and TRBJ2-3, is GAGVSQSPRYKVTKRGQDVALRCDPISGHVSLYWYRQALGQGPEFLTYFNYEAQQDKSGLPNDRFSAERPEGSISTLTIQRTEQRDSAMYRCASSWRQGSPDTQYFGPGTRLTVL.

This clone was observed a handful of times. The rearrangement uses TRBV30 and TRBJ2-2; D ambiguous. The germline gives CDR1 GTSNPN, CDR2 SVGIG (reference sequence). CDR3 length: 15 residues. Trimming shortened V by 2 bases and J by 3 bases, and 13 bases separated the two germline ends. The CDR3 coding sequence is TGTGCCTGGAGTTGGGTGTTCCAGGACACCGGGGAGCTGTTTTTT. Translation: CAWSWVFQDTGELFF.

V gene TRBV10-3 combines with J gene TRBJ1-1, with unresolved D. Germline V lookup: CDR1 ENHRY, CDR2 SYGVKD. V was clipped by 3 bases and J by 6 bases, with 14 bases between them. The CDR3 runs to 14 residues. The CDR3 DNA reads TGTGCCATCAGTGAAGGGAGCGGCGCCTCTGAAGCTTTCTTT. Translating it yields CAISEGSGASEAFF.

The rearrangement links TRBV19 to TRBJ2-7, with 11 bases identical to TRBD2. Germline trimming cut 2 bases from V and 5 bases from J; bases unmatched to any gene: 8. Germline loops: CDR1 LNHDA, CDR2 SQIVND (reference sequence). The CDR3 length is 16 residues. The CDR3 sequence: CASSISSSSGRNEQYF. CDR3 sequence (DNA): TGTGCCAGTAGTATAAGTTCTTCTAGCGGGAGGAACGAGCAGTACTTC.

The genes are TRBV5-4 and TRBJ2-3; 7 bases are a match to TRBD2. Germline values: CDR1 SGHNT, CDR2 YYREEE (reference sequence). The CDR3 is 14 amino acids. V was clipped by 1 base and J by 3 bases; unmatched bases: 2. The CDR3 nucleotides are TGTGCCAGCAGCTTGATTAGCGGGACAGATACGCAGTATTTT. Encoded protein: CASSLISGTDTQYF.

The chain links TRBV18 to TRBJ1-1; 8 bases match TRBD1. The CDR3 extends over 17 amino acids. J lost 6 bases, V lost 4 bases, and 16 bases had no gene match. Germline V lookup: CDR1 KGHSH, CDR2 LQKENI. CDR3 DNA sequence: TGTGCCAGCTCACAGCAGACAGGGGAAGGGTCCCCGGCTGAAGCTTTCTTT. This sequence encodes CASSQQTGEGSPAEAFF.

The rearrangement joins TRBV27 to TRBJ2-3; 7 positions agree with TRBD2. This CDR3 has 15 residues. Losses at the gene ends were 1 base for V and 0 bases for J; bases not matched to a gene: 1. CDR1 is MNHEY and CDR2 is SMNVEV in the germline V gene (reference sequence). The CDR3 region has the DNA TGTGCCAGCAGTTTATTAGCGGGCAGCACAGATACGCAGTATTTT. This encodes CASSLLAGSTDTQYF.